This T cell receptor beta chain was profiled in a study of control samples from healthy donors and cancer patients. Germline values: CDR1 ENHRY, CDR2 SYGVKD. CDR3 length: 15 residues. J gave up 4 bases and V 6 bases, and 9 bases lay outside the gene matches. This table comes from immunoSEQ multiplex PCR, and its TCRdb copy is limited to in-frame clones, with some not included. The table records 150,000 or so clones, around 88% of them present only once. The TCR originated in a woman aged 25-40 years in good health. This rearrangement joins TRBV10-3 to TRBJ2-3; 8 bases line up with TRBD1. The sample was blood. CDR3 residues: CAISAYGQGADTQYF. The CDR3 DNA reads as TGTGCCATCAGCGCCTACGGACAGGGAGCAGATACGCAGTATTTT.